The sequence of this T cell receptor (beta chain) was determined in a study of human T cells and chemical hapten exposure. The wider study: Mostly female patients had alopecia areata, totalis or universalis.

Per germline, CDR1 DFQATT and CDR2 SNEGSKA (reference sequence). The CDR3 is made up of 11 amino acids. V was pared by 4 bases and J by 10 bases, with 11 bases between. Study-wide results and caveats: Clustering by CDR3 similarity yielded significantly more large clusters from expanded TCRs than controls. PT1 expanded TCR counts correlated positively with patch test score.

The sample's time point: patch test 2, 6 weeks after DPC sensitization. Documented treatment: therapeutic diphenylcyclopropenone sensitization with weekly scalp DPC. This clonotype was counted between two and nine times. Antigen unknown. Via MiXCR, TCRdb re-called the RACE reads, giving one row per CDR3 protein. The profile covers approximately 87,000 distinct CDR3 sequences, with approximately 10% appearing a single time and 3.2% taken by the ten largest. The chain links TRBV20-1 to TRBJ2-4, with D possibly TRBD1 on 5 matching bases. The TCR comes from a woman aged 40 to 50 with alopecia areata. Some clones in this sample may be carry-over from other donors' samples. Material: whole blood, obtained in connection with sensitization to the hapten diphenylcyclopropenone (DPC). CDR3 loop: CSATPGAIQYF. CDR3 coding DNA: TGCAGTGCTACCCCTGGGGCTATTCAGTACTTC.